These 20 T cell receptor beta chains share one sample of origin, sequenced in a study of T cells in Graves' hyperthyroidism and ophthalmopathy. The CDR3 regions of TCR beta were amplified from RNA transcripts. When the TCR CDR3 underwent first-round RT-PCR, the HTBI primer set was used. TCRdb recomputed calls from the multiplex PCR reads with MiXCR, one row per CDR3 protein. Seen here are approximately 600,000 distinct CDR3 sequences, around 20% observed once, and the top ten hold 30% to 40%. Material: blood. The receptors come from a young man with Graves' ophthalmopathy.

This clonotype appeared a few times. The chain is built from TRBV27 and TRBJ2-1; TRBD2 aligns across 7 bases. CDR1 is MNHEY, CDR2 SMNVEV, per germline (reference sequence). The length of the CDR3 is 16 residues. V shed 6 bases, J shed 8 bases, and the junction held 16 bases outside the gene matches. This chain's CDR3 is CASSPGRRRALDEQFF. The CDR3 DNA reads as TGTGCCAGCAGCCCCGGGAGGCGGAGGGCCCTCGATGAGCAGTTCTTC.

This chain uses TRBV7-2 with TRBJ2-5; 13 nucleotides match TRBD2. This CDR3 has 15 residues. The J segment lost 5 bases and the V segment lost 5 bases, leaving 5 bases of the junction unmatched. Germline V CDR1 and CDR2: SGHTA, FQGNSA. The CDR3 coding sequence is TGTGCCAGCAGCACACTAGCGGGAGGGAGTGAGACCCAGTACTTC. Protein sequence: CASSTLAGGSETQYF.

This clonotype was seen ten or more times. The rearrangement uses TRBV28 and TRBJ2-7, with D possibly matching TRBD2 (6 bases). This CDR3 has 15 residues. The V gene lost 5 bases and the J gene lost 0 bases, with 14 bases spanning the gap. Germline-derived CDR1 and CDR2 are MDHEN and SYDVKM. CDR3 residues: CASSSAGRNSYEQYF. CDR3 coding DNA: TGTGCCAGCAGTAGTGCGGGGCGGAACTCCTACGAGCAGTACTTC.

This clonotype has at least ten counts. V and J are TRBV11-2 and TRBJ2-3; 13 bases fit TRBD2. From germline, CDR1 is SGHAT and CDR2 FQNNGV. With 2 bases clipped from V and 5 bases from J, the junction kept 16 bases outside the gene matches. The CDR3 spans 20 residues. The CDR3 nucleotides are TGTGCCAGCAGCTTAACCGGACTAGCGGGAGTTTATCTTCATGGAGATACGCAGTATTTT. This encodes CASSLTGLAGVYLHGDTQYF.

Only a few counts were recorded for this clonotype. The V call is TRBV20-1, the J call TRBJ2-7, with 11 nucleotides matching TRBD2. V lost 3 bases, J lost 0 bases, and 7 bases stayed unmatched. Germline-derived CDR1 and CDR2 are DFQATT and SNEGSKA (reference sequence). CDR3 length: 16 amino acids. In nucleotides, the CDR3 is TGCAGTGCTAGTCGCCAGACTAGCGGGACCTCCTACGAGCAGTACTTC. The encoded protein is CSASRQTSGTSYEQYF.

A few counts support this clonotype. The V gene is TRBV29-1, the J gene TRBJ2-7, with D uncertain. From germline, CDR1 is SQVTM and CDR2 ANQGSEA. CDR3 length equals 11 residues. V was trimmed by 2 bases and J by 9 bases, leaving 11 bases between them. CDR3: CSVESGVGQYF. The DNA for the CDR3 is TGCAGCGTTGAATCGGGTGTCGGGCAGTACTTC.

The sample holds a few counts of this clonotype. This may come from a read error, since a much larger clone is one base off. The chain employs TRBV11-2 and TRBJ1-1; TRBD1 matches 10 bases. This CDR3 has 17 residues. Trimming took 0 bases from V and 0 from J; bases not matched to a gene: 4. Looked up from germline, CDR1 is SGHAT and CDR2 is FQNNGV. Written as DNA, the CDR3 is TGTGCCAGCAGCTTAGAACACGGACAGGGGGTGAACACTGAAGCTTTCTTT. Encoded protein: CASSLEHGQGVNTEAFF.

This clonotype was seen more than once but under ten times. The chain employs TRBV19 and TRBJ2-1; tentatively, D is TRBD1 or TRBD2 (5 bases each). V lost 1 base, J lost 10 bases, and 11 bases lay in between. The CDR3 loop spans 13 amino acids. The germline V gene encodes CDR1 LNHDA and CDR2 SQIVND (reference sequence). The CDR3 nucleotides read TGTGCCAGTAGTATAGGAACCGGGACCGAGCAGTTCTTC. Protein sequence: CASSIGTGTEQFF.

Regarding this clonotype: A read error may explain this, as a much larger clone is one base away. The J gene is TRBJ1-5, the V gene TRBV28; 9 bases align to TRBD1. J was trimmed by 9 bases and V by 3 bases; bases with no gene match: 9. The CDR3 is 15 residues long. Germline V gene data show CDR1 as MDHEN and CDR2 as SYDVKM. CDR3 amino acids: CASSFFDRGARPQHF. The CDR3 DNA reads TGTGCCAGCAGTTTCTTCGACAGGGGGGCTCGGCCCCAGCATTTT.

This clonotype was seen ten or more times. The chain has TRBV28 and TRBJ2-7; maybe TRBD1 (7 bases). V was cut by 5 bases and J by 5 bases, with 19 bases left in between. Germline lookup yields CDR1 MDHEN and CDR2 SYDVKM. The CDR3 totals 15 residues. As DNA, the CDR3 is TGTGCCAGCAGTCCCCCCGACAGGGACTTTCACGAGCAGTACTTC. Translated, it gives CASSPPDRDFHEQYF.

This clonotype was seen many times. V usage is TRBV5-1 and J usage is TRBJ2-7, with a possible D match to TRBD1 (5 bases). From germline, CDR1 is SGHRS and CDR2 YFSETQ. CDR3 length: 14 amino acids. Trimming stripped 3 bases from V and 4 bases from J, with 14 bases between. DNA for the CDR3: TGCGCCAGCAGCTCCGGACATGGGGTTTACGAGCAGTACTTC. Its translation is CASSSGHGVYEQYF.

This clonotype came up many times. V and J are TRBV7-9 and TRBJ2-7; D perhaps matches TRBD2 (5 bases). The CDR3 runs 15 residues. V gave up 5 bases and J gave up 5 bases, with 19 bases separating them. Germline assignment: CDR1 SEHNR and CDR2 FQNEAQ (reference sequence). The CDR3 bases are TGTGCCAGCAGCACAAGGACGGGGAAGGGAGACGAGCAGTACTTC. Translated: CASSTRTGKGDEQYF.

The V gene is TRBV6-2 or TRBV6-3, the J gene TRBJ2-1; the D gene is possibly TRBD2 (7 bases). The CDR3 runs to 17 residues. V was pared by 4 bases and J by 8 bases, with 24 bases between. Germline values: CDR1 MNHEY, CDR2 SVGEGT. The CDR3 nucleotides are TGTGCCAGCAGTTTACAGGGCTCTAGCGGTAGGTTCTATGAGCAGTTCTTC. Its translation is CASSLQGSSGRFYEQFF.

This clonotype was found once. A clone one base away is much larger, so this may be a read error. The chain joins TRBV2 to TRBJ2-5; 8 nucleotides match TRBD1. The CDR3 covers 12 residues. With V trimmed by 6 bases and J by 7 bases, 4 bases remained unmatched. Germline lookup yields CDR1 SNHLY and CDR2 FYNNEI. The CDR3 DNA follows: TGTGCCAGCAGGACAGGGGAAGGGACCCAGTACTTC. Amino acid sequence: CASRTGEGTQYF.

V and J are TRBV27 and TRBJ2-5; D ambiguous. The CDR3 runs 12 residues. In germline, CDR1 is MNHEY, CDR2 SMNVEV (reference sequence). V was shortened by 5 bases and J by 4 bases, with 8 bases between the two germline ends. Here the CDR3 reads CASSAGRETQYF. The DNA of the CDR3 is TGTGCCAGCAGTGCCGGCAGAGAGACCCAGTACTTC.

V gene TRBV5-1 combines with J gene TRBJ2-3; D ambiguous. The germline CDR1 and CDR2 sequences are SGHRS and YFSETQ. V dropped 4 bases and J dropped 7 bases, with 16 bases sitting between them. There are 14 residues in the CDR3. CDR3 sequence: CASSARIVLYTQYF. CDR3 DNA sequence: TGCGCCAGCAGCGCCCGGATTGTACTATATACGCAGTATTTT.

This clonotype has a count of ten or more. The gene calls are TRBV27 and TRBJ2-3; D not certain. V was trimmed by 8 bases and J by 4 bases, leaving 16 bases between them. This CDR3 contains 14 residues. Germline V gene lookup returns CDR1 MNHEY and CDR2 SMNVEV (reference sequence). CDR3 protein: CASRPSNSADTQYF. In DNA, the CDR3 is TGTGCCAGCCGGCCCTCCAACTCGGCAGATACGCAGTATTTT.

The sample holds a few counts of this clonotype. The chain joins TRBV10-3 to TRBJ1-5; 7 bases are shared with TRBD1. V gave up 10 bases and J gave up 2 bases; unmatched junction bases: 5. This CDR3 comprises 13 residues. Germline loops: CDR1 ENHRY, CDR2 SYGVKD. The CDR3 region is CATTGDGNQPQHF. CDR3 coding DNA: TGTGCCACCACAGGGGACGGCAATCAGCCCCAGCATTTT.

This clonotype was recorded at least ten times. The chain recombines TRBV5-1 with TRBJ1-1; D is undetermined. The length of the CDR3 is 15 residues. CDR1 and CDR2 (germline): SGHRS, YFSETQ. The V and J ends lost 0 bases and 3 bases respectively, with 12 bases between them. The CDR3 region has the DNA TGCGCCAGCAGCTTGGGAGGGCCCGGGGACACTGAAGCTTTCTTT. Translated: CASSLGGPGDTEAFF.

This chain links TRBV28 with TRBJ2-7; TRBD2 matches 14 bases. V trimming: 6 bases; J trimming: 5 bases; junction bases outside the gene matches: 3. The CDR3 consists of 14 residues. Germline CDR1 and CDR2: MDHEN and SYDVKM. The CDR3: CASRPGLAGDEQYF. As DNA, the CDR3 is TGTGCCAGCAGACCGGGACTAGCGGGAGACGAGCAGTACTTC.